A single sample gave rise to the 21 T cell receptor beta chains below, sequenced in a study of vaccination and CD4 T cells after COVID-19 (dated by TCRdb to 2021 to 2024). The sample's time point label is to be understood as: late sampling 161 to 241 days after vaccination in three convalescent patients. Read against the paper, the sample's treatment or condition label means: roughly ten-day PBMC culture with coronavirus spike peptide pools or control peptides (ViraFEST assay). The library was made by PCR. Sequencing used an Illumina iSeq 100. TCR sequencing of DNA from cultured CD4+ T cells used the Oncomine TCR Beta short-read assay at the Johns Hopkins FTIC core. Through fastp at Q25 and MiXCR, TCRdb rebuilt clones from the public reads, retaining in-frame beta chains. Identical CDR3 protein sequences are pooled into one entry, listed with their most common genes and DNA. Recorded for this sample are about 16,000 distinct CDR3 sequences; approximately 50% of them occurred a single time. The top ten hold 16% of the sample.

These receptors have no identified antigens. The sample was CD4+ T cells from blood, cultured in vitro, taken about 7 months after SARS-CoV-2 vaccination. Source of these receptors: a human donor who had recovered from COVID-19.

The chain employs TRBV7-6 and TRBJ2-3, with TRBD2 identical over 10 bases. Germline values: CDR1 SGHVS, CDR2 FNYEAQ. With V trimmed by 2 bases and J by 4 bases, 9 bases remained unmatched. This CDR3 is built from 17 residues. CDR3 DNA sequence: TGTGCCAGCAGCTTATCAGGACCAAGCGGGGGGGCAGATACGCAGTATTTT. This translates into CASSLSGPSGGADTQYF.

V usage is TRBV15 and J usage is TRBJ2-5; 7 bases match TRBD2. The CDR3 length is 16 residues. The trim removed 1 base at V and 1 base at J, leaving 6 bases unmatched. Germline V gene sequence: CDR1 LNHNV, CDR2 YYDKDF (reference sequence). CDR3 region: CATSRAWGGPQETQYF. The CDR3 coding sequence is TGTGCCACCAGCAGAGCTTGGGGAGGGCCCCAAGAGACCCAGTACTTC.

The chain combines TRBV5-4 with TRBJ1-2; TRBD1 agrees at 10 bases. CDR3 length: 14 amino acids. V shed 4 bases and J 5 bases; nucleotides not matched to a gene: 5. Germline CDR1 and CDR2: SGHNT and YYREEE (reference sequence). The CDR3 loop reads CASSVGGQGYGYTF. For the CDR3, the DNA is TGTGCCAGCAGCGTGGGGGGACAGGGGTATGGCTACACCTTC.

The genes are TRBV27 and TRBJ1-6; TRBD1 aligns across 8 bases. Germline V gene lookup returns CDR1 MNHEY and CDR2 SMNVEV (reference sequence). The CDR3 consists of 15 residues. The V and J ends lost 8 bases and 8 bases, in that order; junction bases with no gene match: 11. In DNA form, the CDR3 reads TGTGCCAGCGGAACAGGGGGACCGTTGTATTCACCCCTCCACTTT. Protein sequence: CASGTGGPLYSPLHF.

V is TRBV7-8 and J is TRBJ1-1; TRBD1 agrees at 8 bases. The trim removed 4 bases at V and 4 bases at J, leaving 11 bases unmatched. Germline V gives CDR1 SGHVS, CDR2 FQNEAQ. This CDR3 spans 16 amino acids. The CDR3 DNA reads TGTGCCAGCAGCTCCATTTACAGGGGGGGGTTCACTGAAGCTTTCTTT. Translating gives CASSSIYRGGFTEAFF.

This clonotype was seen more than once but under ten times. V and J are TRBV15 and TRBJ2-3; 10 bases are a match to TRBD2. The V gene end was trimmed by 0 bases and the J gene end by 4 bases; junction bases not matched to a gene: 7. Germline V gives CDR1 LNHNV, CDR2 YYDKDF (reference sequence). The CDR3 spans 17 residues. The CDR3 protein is CATSRDVLAGTADTQYF. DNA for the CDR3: TGTGCCACCAGCAGAGATGTACTAGCGGGAACGGCAGATACGCAGTATTTT.

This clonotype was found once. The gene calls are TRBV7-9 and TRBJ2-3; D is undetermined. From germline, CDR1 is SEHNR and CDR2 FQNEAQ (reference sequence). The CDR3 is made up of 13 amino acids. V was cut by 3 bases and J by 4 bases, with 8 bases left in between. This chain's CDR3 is CASSFRDADTQYF. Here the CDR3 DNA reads TGTGCCAGCAGCTTCCGAGACGCAGATACGCAGTATTTT.

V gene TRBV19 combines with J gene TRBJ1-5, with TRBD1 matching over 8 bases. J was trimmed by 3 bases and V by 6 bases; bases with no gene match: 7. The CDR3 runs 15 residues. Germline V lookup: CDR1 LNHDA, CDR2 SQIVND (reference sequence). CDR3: CASRTGGNYNQPQHF. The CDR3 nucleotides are TGTGCCAGTAGAACAGGGGGTAATTACAATCAGCCCCAGCATTTT.

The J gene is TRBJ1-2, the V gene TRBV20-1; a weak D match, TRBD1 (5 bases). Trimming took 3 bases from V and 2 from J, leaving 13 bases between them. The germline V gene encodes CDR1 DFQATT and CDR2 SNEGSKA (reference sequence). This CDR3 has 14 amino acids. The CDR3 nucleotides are TGCAGTGCTAGTAGCCCGACAGACAACTATGGCTACACCTTC. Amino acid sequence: CSASSPTDNYGYTF.

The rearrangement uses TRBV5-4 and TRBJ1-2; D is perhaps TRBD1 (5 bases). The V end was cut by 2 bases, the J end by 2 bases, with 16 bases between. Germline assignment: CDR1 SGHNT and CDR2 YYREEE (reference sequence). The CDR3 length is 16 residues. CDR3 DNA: TGTGCCAGCAGCTTCGGTATCGGGGCGAGAAACTATGGCTACACCTTC. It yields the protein CASSFGIGARNYGYTF.

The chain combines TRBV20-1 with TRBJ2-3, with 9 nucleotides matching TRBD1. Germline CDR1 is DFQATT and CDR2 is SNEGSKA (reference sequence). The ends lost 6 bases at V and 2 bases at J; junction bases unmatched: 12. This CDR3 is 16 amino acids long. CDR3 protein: CSAQPRTGVPTDTQYF. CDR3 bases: TGCAGTGCCCAGCCAAGGACAGGGGTCCCCACAGATACGCAGTATTTT.

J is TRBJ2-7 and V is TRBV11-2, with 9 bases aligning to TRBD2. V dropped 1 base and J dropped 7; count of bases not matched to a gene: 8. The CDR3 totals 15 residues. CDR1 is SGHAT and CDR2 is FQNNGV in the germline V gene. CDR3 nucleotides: TGTGCCAGCAGCTTAGGTGAAGCGGGGGGTCGTGAGCAGTACTTC. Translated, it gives CASSLGEAGGREQYF.

The CDR3 coding sequence is TGTGCCAGCAGTCGGCGCGGGGGCGAACAACTTAACTATGGCTACACCTTC. It specifies CASSRRGGEQLNYGYTF. The chain has TRBV27 and TRBJ1-2, with D possibly TRBD1 on 6 matching bases. CDR1 MNHEY and CDR2 SMNVEV come from the germline V gene (reference sequence). V gave up 5 bases and J gave up 1 base, with 20 bases separating them. CDR3 size: 17 residues.

Here the CDR3 reads CASSLARGGASAGDTQYF. CDR3 nucleotide sequence: TGTGCCAGCAGCTTAGCGCGTGGGGGGGCCAGTGCGGGAGATACGCAGTATTTT. The V and J genes are TRBV7-2 and TRBJ2-3; the D gene is possibly TRBD2 (7 bases). Germline CDR1 SGHTA, CDR2 FQGNSA. Trimming removed 0 bases at V and 5 bases at J, with 21 bases between. The CDR3 sequence is 18 residues long. Complete variable domain (other parts from reference TRBV7-2 and TRBJ2-3): GAGVSQSPSNKVTEKGKDVELRCDPISGHTALYWYRQSLGQGLEFLIYFQGNSAPDKSGLPSDRFSAERTGGSVSTLTIQRTQQEDSAVYLCASSLARGGASAGDTQYFGPGTRLTVL.

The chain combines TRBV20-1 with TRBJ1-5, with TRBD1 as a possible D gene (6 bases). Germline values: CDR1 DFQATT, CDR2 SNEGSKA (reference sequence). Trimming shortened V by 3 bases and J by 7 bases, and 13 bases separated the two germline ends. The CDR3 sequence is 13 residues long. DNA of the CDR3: TGCAGTGCTAGGAGGGGTCAGGGGCAGCCCCAGCATTTT. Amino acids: CSARRGQGQPQHF.

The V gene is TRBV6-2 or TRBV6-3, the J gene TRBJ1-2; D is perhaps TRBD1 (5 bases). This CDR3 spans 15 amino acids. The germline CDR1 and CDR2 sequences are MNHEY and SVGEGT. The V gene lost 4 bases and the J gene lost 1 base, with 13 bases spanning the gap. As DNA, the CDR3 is TGTGCCAGCAGTTTCGGGGGGTACTTTAACTATGGCTACACCTTC. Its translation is CASSFGGYFNYGYTF.

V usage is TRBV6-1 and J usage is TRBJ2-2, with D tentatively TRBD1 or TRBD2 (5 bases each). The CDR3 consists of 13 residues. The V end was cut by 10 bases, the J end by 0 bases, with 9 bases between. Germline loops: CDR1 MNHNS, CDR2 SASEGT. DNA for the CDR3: TGTGCCACCGGGACGGCGAACACCGGGGAGCTGTTTTTT. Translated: CATGTANTGELFF.

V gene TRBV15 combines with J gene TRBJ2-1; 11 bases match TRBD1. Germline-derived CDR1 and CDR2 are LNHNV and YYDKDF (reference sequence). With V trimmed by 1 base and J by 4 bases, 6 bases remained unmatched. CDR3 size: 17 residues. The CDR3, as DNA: TGTGCCACCAGCAGAGCCCCCGGGACAGGGGGTTACAATGAGCAGTTCTTC. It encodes CATSRAPGTGGYNEQFF.

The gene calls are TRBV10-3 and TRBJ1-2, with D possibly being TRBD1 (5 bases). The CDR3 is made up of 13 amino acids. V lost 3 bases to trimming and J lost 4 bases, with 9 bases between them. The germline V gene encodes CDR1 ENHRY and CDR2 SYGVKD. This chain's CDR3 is CAISDQGTYGYTF. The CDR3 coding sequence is TGTGCCATCAGTGATCAGGGTACCTATGGCTACACCTTC.

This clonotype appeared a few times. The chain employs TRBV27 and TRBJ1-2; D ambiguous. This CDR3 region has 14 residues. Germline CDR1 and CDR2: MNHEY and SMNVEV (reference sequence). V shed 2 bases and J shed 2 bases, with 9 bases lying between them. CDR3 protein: CASSLHRENYGYTF. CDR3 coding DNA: TGTGCCAGCAGTTTACACAGAGAGAACTATGGCTACACCTTC.

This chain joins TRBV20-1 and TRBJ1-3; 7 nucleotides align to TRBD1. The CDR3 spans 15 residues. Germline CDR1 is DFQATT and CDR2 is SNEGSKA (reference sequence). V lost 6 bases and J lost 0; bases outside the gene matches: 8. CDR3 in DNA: TGCAGTGCCCCAGGGGGGGCCAGCTCTGGAAACACCATATATTTT. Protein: CSAPGGASSGNTIYF.